The clone carrying this T cell receptor beta chain came up many times. The data belong to a study of early T cells in non-severe SARS-CoV-2 infection. Unique molecular identifier tags were affixed to discrete cDNA molecules. TCRdb reprocessed the 5' RACE reads via MiXCR and lists one record per CDR3 protein. The sample has roughly 30,000 distinct CDR3 sequences, 4.5% to 5% seen once. From germline, CDR1 is SQVTM and CDR2 ANQGSEA. The CDR3 runs 16 residues. Trimming left V 6 bases short and J 0 bases short, with 17 bases between. The chain carries TRBV29-1 and TRBJ2-2; a possible D gene is TRBD2 (6 bases). The sequenced material came from whole blood. This TCR derives from an adult who was a healthcare worker with PCR-confirmed SARS-CoV-2 infection or an uninfected control (not recorded which). CDR3 DNA sequence: TGCAGCGTCTTATTTGGGGGGAACGCGAACACCGGGGAGCTGTTTTTT. Its protein is CSVLFGGNANTGELFF.